A selection of T cell receptor beta chains follows, all from one sample in a study of T cell responses to AZD1222 COVID-19 vaccine. Sequenced by immunoSEQ multiplex PCR; TCRdb stores in-frame clones only, minus some. The repertoire consists of 130,000 to 150,000 clones, with roughly 88% occurring once and the leading ten covering more than 13%. The sample was peripheral blood, taken on day 0 of AZD1222 vaccination. The receptors come from an adult in good health. CDR3s include the opening cysteine and the closing phenylalanine or tryptophan. The D gene is left open where the match is weak. Size tells how often a clone was seen (once, few, many) or the class of an expanded clone, and some rows leave it out.

>TRBV12-3/TRBV12-4|-|TRBJ1-1|-
TGTGCCAGCAGAGTGGGTAGGACTGAAGCTTTCTTT
CASRVGRTEAFF
>TRBV5-1|-|TRBJ2-6|-
TGCGCCAGCAGCTTGAGGGCAGGGACCGGGGCCAACGTCCTGACTTTC
CASSLRAGTGANVLTF
>TRBV7-9|-|TRBJ1-1|-
TGTGCCAGCAGACTGGGCGTCACTGAAGCTTTCTTT
CASRLGVTEAFF
>TRBV7-2|-|TRBJ1-5|-
TGTGCCAGCAGCTTAGTCGGCGGATTCAATCAGCCCCAGCATTTT
CASSLVGGFNQPQHF
>TRBV7-2|-|TRBJ2-1|-
TGTGCCAGCACCTCCCTAAACGGGCAAAATGAGCAGTTCTTC
CASTSLNGQNEQFF
>TRBV9|TRBD1|TRBJ1-1|-
TGTGCCAGCAGCGTTTCCGGGACAGGGGGCACTGAAGCTTTCTTT
CASSVSGTGGTEAFF
>TRBV10-3|-|TRBJ2-7|-
TGTGCCATCAGTGAGCCCTCGTTCGTAACCTACGAGCAGTACTTC
CAISEPSFVTYEQYF
>TRBV7-3|TRBD1|TRBJ1-6|-
TGTGCCAGCAGCGTGGACGGGACAGGTTATTCACCCCTCCACTTT
CASSVDGTGYSPLHF
>TRBV5-4|-|TRBJ1-2|-
TGTGCCAGCAGCTTGGGCACTTATGGCTACACCTTC
CASSLGTYGYTF
>TRBV10-3|-|TRBJ1-2|-
TGTGCCATCAGTGAATACGACTTAAACTATGGCTACACCTTC
CAISEYDLNYGYTF
>TRBV7-2|-|TRBJ2-7|-
TGTGCCAGCAGCCCCACGCACGCCGGGGGCGGAAACGAGCAGTACTTC
CASSPTHAGGGNEQYF
>TRBV18|-|TRBJ2-7|-
TGTGCCAGCTCTCCTAGGGCAGGGGAGGGATTCGAGCAGTACTTC
CASSPRAGEGFEQYF
>TRBV21-1|-|TRBJ2-7|once
TGTGCCAGCAGCAAGAGGCAAAGCAGGGCCTACGAGCAGTACTTC
CASSKRQSRAYEQYF
>TRBV7-3|TRBD1|TRBJ2-5|-
TGTGCCAGCAGCCAGGGGGCCGCGGAGACCCAGTACTTC
CASSQGAAETQYF
>TRBV11-2|-|TRBJ2-2|-
TGTGCCAGCAGCTTAGTTAGCCAGATCGGGGAGCTGTTTTTT
CASSLVSQIGELFF
>TRBV18|-|TRBJ1-1|-
TGTGCCAGCTCACCACAGGAGACCGTGAACACTGAAGCTTTCTTT
CASSPQETVNTEAFF
>TRBV7-9|-|TRBJ1-3|-
TGTGCCAGCAGCTTAGGTACCTCTGGAAACACCATATATTTT
CASSLGTSGNTIYF
>TRBV20-1|-|TRBJ1-2|-
TGCAGTGCCCGCCTCCATGGCTACACCTTC
CSARLHGYTF
>TRBV9|TRBD1|TRBJ1-3|once
TGTGCCAGCAGCGTAGGGGCAATACAGGGGCGGCCTGGAAACACCATATATTTT
CASSVGAIQGRPGNTIYF
>TRBV21-1|-|TRBJ1-1|-
TGTGCCAGCAGCCTAGCTTTCTTT
CASSLAFF
>TRBV4-3|TRBD2|TRBJ2-2|once
TGCGCCAGCAGCCAAGATAGGACTAGCCCCGGGGAGCTGTTTTTT
CASSQDRTSPGELFF
>TRBV7-9|TRBD2|TRBJ2-7|-
TGTGCCAGCAGCTTAAGACGCCGGGGGGTAGCGGCGCTCTACGAGCAGTACTTC
CASSLRRRGVAALYEQYF
>TRBV19|-|TRBJ2-1|-
TGTGCCAGTAGCGGGCGTGAGGGGACCGGCTACAATGAGCAGTTCTTC
CASSGREGTGYNEQFF
>TRBV12-1|-|TRBJ2-5|-
TGTGCCAGCAGCAAGGGACAGGGCGTTGGCGGAGAGACCCAGTACTTC
CASSKGQGVGGETQYF
>TRBV2|TRBD1|TRBJ2-5|-
TGTGCCAGCAGGACAGGGGGCGGTGAGACCCAGTACTTC
CASRTGGGETQYF
>TRBV3-1/TRBV3-2|-|TRBJ1-1|-
TGTGCCAGCAGCCGCCAAGGGCGGGGGCGGGGTACTGAAGCTTTCTTT
CASSRQGRGRGTEAFF
>TRBV5-6|-|TRBJ1-2|few
TGTGCCAGCAGCCTGGAGAAAGGGAGGTTGGCTGGCTACACCTTC
CASSLEKGRLAGYTF
>TRBV7-2|TRBD2|TRBJ2-1|-
TGTGCCAGCAGCCCGCTAGCGGGTCCCTACAATGAGCAGTTCTTC
CASSPLAGPYNEQFF
>TRBV6-6|TRBD1|TRBJ1-2|-
TGTGCCAGCAGATCAGAGGGGGCCTATGGCTACACCTTC
CASRSEGAYGYTF
>TRBV19|TRBD1|TRBJ1-1|-
TGTGCCAGTAGCTCGGGACAGGGGAAGTACACTGAAGCTTTCTTT
CASSSGQGKYTEAFF
>TRBV7-2|TRBD1|TRBJ1-3|-
TGTGCCAGCAGCTTCCCCCAGGGGGGCACCATATATTTT
CASSFPQGGTIYF
>TRBV9|-|TRBJ2-7|-
TGTGCCAGCAGCGTAGATAGCGTCAGCTACGAGCAGTACTTC
CASSVDSVSYEQYF
>TRBV6-2/TRBV6-3|-|TRBJ1-1|once
TGTGCCAGCAGTTACTCGAAGGGAGTGGCTTTCTTT
CASSYSKGVAFF
>TRBV9|TRBD2|TRBJ2-1|-
TGTGCCAGCAGCAGGGCGGGGGGGCTAATAAATGAGCAGTTCTTC
CASSRAGGLINEQFF
>TRBV7-9|TRBD1|TRBJ1-3|-
TGTGCCAGCAGCCCACAGGGGGTGCTCTCTGGAAACACCATATATTTT
CASSPQGVLSGNTIYF
>TRBV19|-|TRBJ2-5|many
TGTGCCAGTAGTATAGATTCAGAGACCCAGTACTTC
CASSIDSETQYF
>TRBV10-3|TRBD2|TRBJ2-7|few
TGTGCCATCAGTGAGTCTCCAGCGGGGGATCCTGAGCAGTACTTC
CAISESPAGDPEQYF
>TRBV27|-|TRBJ2-3|once
TGTGCCAGCAGTCCCTACCTTAACACAGATACGCAGTATTTT
CASSPYLNTDTQYF
>TRBV6-5|-|TRBJ2-5|-
TGTGCCAGTAGAGGACAGCGCCAAGAGACCCAGTACTTC
CASRGQRQETQYF
>TRBV27|-|TRBJ1-2|-
TGTGCCAGCAGTTTAAGCGGCGGCAGGGCCCATTGGTTCACCTTC
CASSLSGGRAHWFTF
>TRBV5-1|TRBD2|TRBJ2-3|once
TGCGCCAGCAGACCCGGGACTAGCGGGGGGGCGCGCACAGATACGCAGTATTTT
CASRPGTSGGARTDTQYF
>TRBV19|-|TRBJ1-2|-
TGTGCCAGTAATCTTTCCTTCGGGCGCCGAGCTGGCTACACCTTC
CASNLSFGRRAGYTF
>TRBV10-3|-|TRBJ1-5|-
TGTGCCATCAGTGAGTCGATGTTTCGGGTCGCTCAACCCCAGCATTTT
CAISESMFRVAQPQHF
>TRBV27|-|TRBJ2-7|few
TGTGCCAGCAGTTTAGTGGGGAAGACAGGGAGGCACGAGCAGTACTTC
CASSLVGKTGRHEQYF
>TRBV12-5|TRBD1|TRBJ1-4|-
TGTGCTAGTGGCCGTCCCGAGGGGACAGGGAACTTGGGGACTAATGAAAAACTGTTTTTT
CASGRPEGTGNLGTNEKLFF
>TRBV27|-|TRBJ1-5|-
TGTGCCAGCAGCCCTTTCCGGTTTCAGCCCCAGCATTTT
CASSPFRFQPQHF
>TRBV6-5|TRBD1|TRBJ2-1|-
TGTGCCAGCAGTTACGCCGGGACAGGGGGCTACAATGAGCAGTTCTTC
CASSYAGTGGYNEQFF
>TRBV12-5|-|TRBJ2-3|-
TGTGCTAGTGGTTTGGGAAACAGGGCAGATACGCAGTATTTT
CASGLGNRADTQYF
>TRBV27|-|TRBJ1-4|-
TGTGCCAGCAGCACCTTGTTTAGGGGCGGAGGGGAAAAACTGTTTTTT
CASSTLFRGGGEKLFF